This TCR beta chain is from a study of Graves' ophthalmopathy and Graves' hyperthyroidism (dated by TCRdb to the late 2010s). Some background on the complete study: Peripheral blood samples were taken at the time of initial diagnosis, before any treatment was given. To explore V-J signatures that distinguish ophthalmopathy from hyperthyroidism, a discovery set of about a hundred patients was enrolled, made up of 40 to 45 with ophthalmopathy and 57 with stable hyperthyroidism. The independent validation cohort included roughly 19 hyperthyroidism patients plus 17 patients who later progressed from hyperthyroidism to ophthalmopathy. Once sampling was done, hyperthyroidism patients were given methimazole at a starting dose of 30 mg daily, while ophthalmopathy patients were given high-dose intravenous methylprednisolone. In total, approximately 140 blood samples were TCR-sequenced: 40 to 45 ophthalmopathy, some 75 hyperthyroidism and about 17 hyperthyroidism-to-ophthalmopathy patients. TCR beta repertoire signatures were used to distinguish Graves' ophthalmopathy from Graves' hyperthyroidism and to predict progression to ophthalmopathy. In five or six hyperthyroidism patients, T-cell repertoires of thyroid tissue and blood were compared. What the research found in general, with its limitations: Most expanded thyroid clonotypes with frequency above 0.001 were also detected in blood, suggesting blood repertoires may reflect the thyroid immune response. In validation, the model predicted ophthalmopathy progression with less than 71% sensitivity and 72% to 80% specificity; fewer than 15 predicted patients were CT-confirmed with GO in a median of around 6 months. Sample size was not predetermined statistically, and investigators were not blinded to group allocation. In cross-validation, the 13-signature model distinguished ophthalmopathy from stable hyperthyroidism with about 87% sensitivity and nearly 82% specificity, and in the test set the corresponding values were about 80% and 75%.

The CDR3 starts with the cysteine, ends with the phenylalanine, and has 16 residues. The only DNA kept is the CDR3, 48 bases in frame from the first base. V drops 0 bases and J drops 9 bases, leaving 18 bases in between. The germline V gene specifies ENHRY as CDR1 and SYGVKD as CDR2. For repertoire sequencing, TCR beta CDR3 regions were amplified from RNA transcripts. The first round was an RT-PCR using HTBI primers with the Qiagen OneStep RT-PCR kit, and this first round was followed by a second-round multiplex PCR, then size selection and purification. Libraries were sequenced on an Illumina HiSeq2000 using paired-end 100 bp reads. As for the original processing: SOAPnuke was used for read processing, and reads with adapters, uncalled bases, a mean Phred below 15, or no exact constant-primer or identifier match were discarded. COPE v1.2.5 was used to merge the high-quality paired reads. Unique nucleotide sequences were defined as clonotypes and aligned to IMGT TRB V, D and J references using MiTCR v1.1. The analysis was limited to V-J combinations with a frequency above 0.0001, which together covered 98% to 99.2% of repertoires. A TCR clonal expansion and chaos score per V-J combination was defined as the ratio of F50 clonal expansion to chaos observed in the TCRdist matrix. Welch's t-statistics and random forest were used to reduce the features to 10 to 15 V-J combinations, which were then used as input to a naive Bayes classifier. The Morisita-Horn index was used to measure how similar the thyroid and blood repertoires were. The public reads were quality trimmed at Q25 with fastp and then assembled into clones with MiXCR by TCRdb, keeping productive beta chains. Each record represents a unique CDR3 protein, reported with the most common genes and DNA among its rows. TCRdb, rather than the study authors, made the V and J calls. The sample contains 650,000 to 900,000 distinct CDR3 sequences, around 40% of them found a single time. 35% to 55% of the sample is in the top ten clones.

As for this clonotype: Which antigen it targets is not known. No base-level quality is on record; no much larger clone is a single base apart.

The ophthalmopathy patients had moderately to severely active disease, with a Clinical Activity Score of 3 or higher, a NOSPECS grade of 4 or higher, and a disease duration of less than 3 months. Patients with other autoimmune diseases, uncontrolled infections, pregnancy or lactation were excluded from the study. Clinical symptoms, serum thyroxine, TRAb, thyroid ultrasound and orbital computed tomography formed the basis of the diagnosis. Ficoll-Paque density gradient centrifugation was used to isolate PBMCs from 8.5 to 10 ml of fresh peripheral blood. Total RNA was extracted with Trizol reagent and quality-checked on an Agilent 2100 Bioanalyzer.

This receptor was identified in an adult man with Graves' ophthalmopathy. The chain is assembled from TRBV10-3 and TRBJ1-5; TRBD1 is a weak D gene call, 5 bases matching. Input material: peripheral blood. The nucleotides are TGTGCCATCAGTGAGTCGGGACCTGACACTCCGGGGCCCCAGCATTTT. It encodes CAISESGPDTPGPQHF.